The clone carrying this T cell receptor (beta chain) appeared a few times. Trimming took off 6 bases at V and 2 bases at J, with 14 bases between the two ends. This CDR3 contains 14 residues. Germline V gene lookup returns CDR1 LGHNA and CDR2 YNFKEQ. TCRdb reanalysed the 5' RACE reads using MiXCR and keeps one entry per CDR3 protein. The sample comprises fewer than 50,000 distinct CDR3 sequences, about 10% of which are singletons, and more than 15% rests with the top ten. The data were taken from a study of spatial heterogeneity in lung cancer. Study-wide context: There were consistently more beta-chain sequences detected than alpha-chain sequences. More than eight raw reads, on average, carried each unique TCR and UMI combination.

Time point here: blood at routine non-recurrence follow-up after resection. The material was PBMCs, obtained at follow-up. This TCR came from a female donor with early-stage non-small cell lung cancer. This chain connects TRBV4-2 to TRBJ2-7; D uncertain. The DNA of the CDR3 is TGTGCCAGCAGTGAACGATCTAGAGCCTACGAGCAGTACTTC. Translation: CASSERSRAYEQYF.